The 21 T cell receptor beta chains in this list originate from one sample, sequenced in a study of blood T cells in healthy people across ages. Primers used in a second PCR of about 7 to 12 cycles were a sample-barcoded 5' primer and a J-beta primer mix. Via MiXCR, TCRdb re-called the 5' RACE reads, giving one row per CDR3 protein. Counted here are about 1.4 million distinct CDR3 sequences, 55% to 75% occurring once; the ten biggest clones make up 6.7%. Input material: blood. These receptors all stem from a man aged 18 to 35 in good health.

V usage is TRBV7-9 and J usage is TRBJ1-1; D gene uncertain. The CDR3 consists of 14 residues. Germline values: CDR1 SEHNR, CDR2 FQNEAQ (reference sequence). Deletions cut 4 bases from V and 0 bases from J, with 9 bases between. This CDR3 reads CASSSLRLNTEAFF. Written as DNA, the CDR3 is TGTGCCAGCAGCTCACTCCGTCTGAACACTGAAGCTTTCTTT.

The V call is TRBV7-9, the J call TRBJ2-7; D not certain. Germline CDR1 is SEHNR and CDR2 is FQNEAQ (reference sequence). V was shortened by 2 bases and J by 2 bases, with 7 bases between the two germline ends. This CDR3 has 13 amino acids. CDR3 coding DNA: TGTGCCAGCAGCTTACTTGAGGCCTACGAGCAGTACTTC. It is translated as CASSLLEAYEQYF.

The chain uses TRBV5-6 and TRBJ1-2, with D unresolved. CDR1 is SGHDT, CDR2 YYEEEE, per germline. The CDR3 spans 11 residues. Trimming took off 4 bases at V and 8 bases at J, with 9 bases between the two ends. For the CDR3, the DNA is TGTGCCAGCAGCGGACCGGAGGGCTACACCTTC. Its translation is CASSGPEGYTF.

This clonotype has a handful of counts. V and J are TRBV27 and TRBJ2-1, with 9 bases that match TRBD2. Germline V gene data show CDR1 as MNHEY and CDR2 as SMNVEV (reference sequence). The V and J ends lost 2 bases and 9 bases, in that order; junction bases with no gene match: 5. The CDR3 is 14 residues long. The CDR3 spells CASSLGGGAGEQFF. The CDR3 DNA reads TGTGCCAGCAGTTTAGGCGGGGGGGCTGGTGAGCAGTTCTTC.

The chain combines TRBV3-1 with TRBJ2-5, with unresolved D. Germline V gene lookup returns CDR1 LGHDT and CDR2 YNNKEL (reference sequence). The CDR3 loop spans 12 amino acids. Trimming cost V 2 bases and J 6 bases, with 7 bases left between them. CDR3 loop: CASSQMGQTQYF. CDR3 coding DNA: TGTGCCAGCAGCCAAATGGGTCAGACCCAGTACTTC.

V gene TRBV6-1 combines with J gene TRBJ2-4; no clear D gene. The DNA matches TRBJ2-7 better at its end, which makes the J call doubtful. This CDR3 spans 12 amino acids. The V gene's germline CDR1 is MNHNS and CDR2 SASEGT. CDR3 sequence (DNA): TGTGCCAGCAGTACCCCCGAAATCGAGCAGTACTTC. It translates to CASSTPEIEQYF.

In its sample, this clonotype was seen a few times. The CDR3 nucleotides are TGCAGTGCCACCTCCGGGACAGGGGGCGCGGATACGCAGTATTTT. This encodes CSATSGTGGADTQYF. The chain couples TRBV20-1 to TRBJ2-3; 12 bases map to TRBD1. The germline V gene encodes CDR1 DFQATT and CDR2 SNEGSKA (reference sequence). The CDR3 extends over 15 amino acids. The J segment lost 6 bases and the V segment lost 6 bases, leaving 10 bases of the junction unmatched.

The rearrangement uses TRBV20-1 and TRBJ2-4, with D unclear. The end of the DNA fits TRBJ2-5 better, so the J call may be wrong. This CDR3 is 13 amino acids long. The germline V gene has CDR1 DFQATT and CDR2 SNEGSKA (reference sequence). Here the CDR3 DNA reads TGCAGTGCTAGATTGTCTTTTCGAGAGACCCAGTACTTC. This translates into CSARLSFRETQYF.

The chain uses TRBV4-3 and TRBJ2-5, with unresolved D. With 4 bases removed from V and 2 bases from J, the gap between germline ends came to 11 bases. This CDR3 region has 14 residues. The germline V gene has CDR1 LGHNA and CDR2 YSLEER. CDR3 nucleotides: TGCGCCAGCAGCCCAAAACCTAGACAAGAGACCCAGTACTTC. It translates to CASSPKPRQETQYF.

This clonotype was seen a handful of times. V and J are TRBV25-1 and TRBJ2-3, with 7 nucleotides matching TRBD1. The CDR3 length is 14 residues. V shed 5 bases, J shed 2 bases, and the junction held 4 bases outside the gene matches. Germline assignment: CDR1 MGHDK and CDR2 SYGVNS. The CDR3, as DNA: TGTGCCAGCAGTCAGGGGGTTCTCACAGATACGCAGTATTTT. Translation: CASSQGVLTDTQYF.

The V gene is TRBV25-1, the J gene TRBJ2-1; D not resolved. Germline V gene lookup returns CDR1 MGHDK and CDR2 SYGVNS. The CDR3 has 13 residues. Deletions cut 6 bases from V and 7 bases from J, with 13 bases between. The DNA of the CDR3 is TGTGCCAGCAGCCACCCAGGAGTGAATGAGCAGTTCTTC. The encoded protein is CASSHPGVNEQFF.

CDR3 sequence: CASSVGLGDSPLHF. The CDR3 DNA sequence: TGTGCCAGCAGCGTAGGTCTGGGGGATTCACCCCTCCACTTT. The chain employs TRBV9 and TRBJ1-6; possible D gene TRBD1, 5 bases. Trimming left V 0 bases short and J 8 bases short, with 9 bases between. Germline V gene data show CDR1 as SGDLS and CDR2 as YYNGEE. This CDR3 has 14 residues.

The chain has TRBV20-1 and TRBJ1-4, with D uncertain. The CDR3 runs to 13 residues. Trimming stripped 4 bases from V and 4 bases from J, with 10 bases between. Looked up from germline, CDR1 is DFQATT and CDR2 is SNEGSKA (reference sequence). CDR3 coding DNA: TGCAGTGCTACGGCGGCTCGTAATGAAAAACTGTTTTTT. Translation: CSATAARNEKLFF.

This clonotype was seen a single time. The CDR3 region is CSANGGAGGQETQYF. CDR3 sequence (DNA): TGCAGTGCTAACGGGGGGGCAGGGGGGCAAGAGACCCAGTACTTC. This rearrangement joins TRBV20-1 to TRBJ2-5; tentative D call: TRBD2 (8 bases). Germline V CDR1 and CDR2: DFQATT, SNEGSKA (reference sequence). The CDR3 consists of 15 residues. Trimming pared 4 bases from V and 2 bases from J, leaving 17 bases between.

V gene TRBV29-1 combines with J gene TRBJ2-1, with 9 bases lining up with TRBD2. CDR1 is SQVTM and CDR2 is ANQGSEA in the germline V gene. V dropped 4 bases and J dropped 9; count of bases not matched to a gene: 13. This CDR3 region has 15 residues. The CDR3 DNA follows: TGCAGCGTTGTTGGGGCCCCGCTAGCGGGACCTGAGCAGTTCTTC. Protein sequence: CSVVGAPLAGPEQFF.

In its sample, this clonotype was seen once. This chain joins TRBV12-3 or TRBV12-4 and TRBJ2-1; 7 bases agree with TRBD2. Trimming removed 5 bases from V and 7 bases from J; junction bases left unmatched: 8. This CDR3 spans 14 amino acids. CDR3 bases: TGTGCCAGCAGTCCCAGCGGGACCAGGAATGAGCAGTTCTTC. Its protein product is CASSPSGTRNEQFF.

This chain joins TRBV20-1 and TRBJ1-1, with D unresolved. Trimming removed 0 bases at V and 7 bases at J, with 9 bases between. Germline CDR1 DFQATT, CDR2 SNEGSKA (reference sequence). The CDR3 is 12 residues long. The CDR3 region has the DNA TGCAGTGCTAGAGATGATCATGGTGAAGCTTTCTTT. Its protein product is CSARDDHGEAFF.

This clonotype was picked up a small number of times. V usage is TRBV5-1 and J usage is TRBJ2-1, with D perhaps TRBD1 (6 bases). This CDR3 has 15 residues. Trimming removed 3 bases from V and 3 bases from J, with 13 bases in between. Germline V gene lookup returns CDR1 SGHRS and CDR2 YFSETQ. CDR3 DNA: TGCGCCAGCAGCTCGGCAGGGGATGTCTACAATGAGCAGTTCTTC. Protein product: CASSSAGDVYNEQFF.

The V gene is TRBV29-1, the J gene TRBJ2-3; the match to TRBD2 covers 11 bases. J was trimmed by 6 bases and V by 7 bases; bases with no gene match: 3. Germline CDR1 SQVTM, CDR2 ANQGSEA. CDR3 length: 12 amino acids. The CDR3 nucleotides read TGCAGCGAGACTAGCGGGACTGATACGCAGTATTTT. Translated, it gives CSETSGTDTQYF.

The CDR3 here is CASGASATHYNEQFF. CDR3 nucleotide sequence: TGTGCTAGTGGTGCCAGTGCGACTCACTACAATGAGCAGTTCTTC. The chain uses TRBV12-5 and TRBJ2-1, with no clear D. The length of the CDR3 is 15 residues. Germline assignment: CDR1 LGHNT and CDR2 FRNRAP. With 5 bases removed from V and 3 bases from J, the gap between germline ends came to 14 bases.

This clonotype was seen a single time. This chain links TRBV6-2 or TRBV6-3 with TRBJ2-6, with D perhaps being TRBD1 or TRBD2 (5 bases each). Germline assignment: CDR1 MNHEY and CDR2 SVGEGT. The CDR3 is made up of 16 amino acids. The V end lost 6 bases, the J end lost 0 bases, and 12 bases lay between the germline ends. As DNA, the CDR3 is TGTGCCAGCAGAAAGACTGGGGGCTCTGGGGCCAACGTCCTGACTTTC. Protein product: CASRKTGGSGANVLTF.